This TCR beta chain was captured in a study of Ad26.COV2.S vaccination and SARS-CoV-2 variants. Study outcomes and limitations: The study found higher spike-specific TCR breadth in vaccine than placebo recipients. Non-spike TCR breadth did not differ much between vaccine and placebo recipients.

Treatment in this sample: 19 received Ad26.COV2.S at low or high dose, single or two shots; a few received placebo; per-sample allocation not given. At day 63 after the first vaccine or placebo injection, samples were drawn. Profiled with immunoSEQ multiplex PCR; TCRdb holds only in-frame clones, not every one. The sample records 440,000 or so clones, 90% being singletons. Comments on this clone: Its matching antigen is unknown.

The clonotype comes from a person between 18 and 60 years old who received the Ad26.COV2.S COVID-19 vaccine or a placebo. This specimen was peripheral blood, taken in a trial of Ad26.COV2.S vaccine versus placebo.

The DNA for the CDR3 is TGTGCCAGCAGTCAAACAACCTACGAGCAGTACTTC. Translated: CASSQTTYEQYF. The genes are TRBV14 and TRBJ2-7; D remains ambiguous. Germline assignment: CDR1 SGHDN and CDR2 FVKESK. Trimming stripped 6 bases from V and 2 bases from J, with 8 bases between. There are 12 residues in the CDR3.